In this sample, the clone carrying this T cell receptor beta chain turned up a few times. The sample originates from a study of response to subunit inactivated influenza vaccine. The V gene's germline CDR1 is ENHRY and CDR2 SYGVKD. The V gene end was trimmed by 9 bases and the J gene end by 3 bases; junction bases not matched to a gene: 3. The CDR3 contains 13 residues. TCRdb re-called the RT-PCR reads through MiXCR, storing one row per CDR3 protein. The sample shows around 790,000 distinct CDR3 sequences, approximately 21% of them seen only once. The chain joins TRBV10-3 to TRBJ2-2; TRBD1 agrees at 8 bases. This sample comprised PBMCs from blood, obtained roughly 5 days after vaccination. The receptor was isolated from a man aged 45-65 years who received an inactivated influenza vaccine. CDR3 DNA sequence: TGTGCCATAGGACAGGGCTACACCGGGGAGCTGTTTTTT. Translation gives CAIGQGYTGELFF.